This section outlines one T cell receptor (beta chain) sequence together with its context. Its antigen remains unidentified. These data originate in a study of T cell responses to AZD1222 COVID-19 vaccine. Regarding the study as a whole: Increased Spike-specific TCR breadth and depth were observed after two AZD1222 doses.

Profiled with immunoSEQ multiplex PCR; TCRdb holds only in-frame clones, not every one. This sample has 150,000 to 200,000 clones; 85% to 95% occur once, and the top ten carry 0.7% to 0.9%. The source is an adult in good health. The input for sequencing was peripheral blood, taken on day 0 of AZD1222 vaccination.

CDR3 sequence (DNA): TGCGCCAGCAGTCAACACCCGGGACACGAAATTCCTGGCACTGAAGCTTTCTTT. Encoded protein: CASSQHPGHEIPGTEAFF. The gene calls are TRBV5-1 and TRBJ1-1; possibly TRBD1 for D (6 bases). The CDR3 extends over 18 amino acids. CDR1 and CDR2 from the germline V gene are SGHRS and YFSETQ. The V gene lost 5 bases and the J gene lost 4 bases, with 27 bases spanning the gap. The full variable domain, its missing parts supplied by reference TRBV5-1 and TRBJ1-1, is KAGVTQTPRYLIKTRGQQVTLSCSPISGHRSVSWYQQTPGQGLQFLFEYFSETQRNKGNFPGRFSGRQFSNSRSEMNVSTLELGDSALYLCASSQHPGHEIPGTEAFFGQGTRLTVV.